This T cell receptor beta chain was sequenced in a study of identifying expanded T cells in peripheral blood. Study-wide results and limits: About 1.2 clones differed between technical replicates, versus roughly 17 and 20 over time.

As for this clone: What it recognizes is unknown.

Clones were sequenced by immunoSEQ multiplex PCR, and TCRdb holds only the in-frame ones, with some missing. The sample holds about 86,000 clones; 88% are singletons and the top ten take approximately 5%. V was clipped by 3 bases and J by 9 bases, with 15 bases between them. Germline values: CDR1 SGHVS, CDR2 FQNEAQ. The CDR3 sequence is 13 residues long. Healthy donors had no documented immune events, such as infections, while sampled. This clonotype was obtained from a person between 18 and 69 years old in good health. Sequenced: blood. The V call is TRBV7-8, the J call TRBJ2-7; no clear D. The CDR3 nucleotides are TGTGCCAGCAGCTTTGGTGGGAACTCTGGGCAGTACTTC. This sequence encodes CASSFGGNSGQYF.